The rows below give T cell receptor beta chains drawn from one sample of a study of siplizumab effects on memory and regulatory T cells. The protocol was immunoSEQ multiplex PCR, while the TCRdb copy is restricted to in-frame clones and leaves out a portion. Found here are approximately 98,000 clones, roughly 94% of them singletons; the top ten hold about 1.2%. Sequenced: non-Treg CD4+ T cells sorted from blood. These receptors were obtained from a human donor in good health. Both conserved end residues are trimmed from each CDR3.

V gene: TRBV6-5
J gene: TRBJ1-1
CDR3 protein: ASSEQGLNTEAF

V gene: TRBV5-4
J gene: TRBJ1-2
CDR3 protein: ASSPQGRSDYGYT

V gene: TRBV14
J gene: TRBJ1-3
CDR3 protein: ASSQTGGLPGNTIY

V gene: TRBV7-9
J gene: TRBJ2-4
CDR3 protein: ASSGRAMGDIQY

V gene: TRBV28
J gene: TRBJ2-5
CDR3 protein: ASGRPGSKQTQY

V gene: TRBV9
J gene: TRBJ1-4
CDR3 protein: ASSVGGKTNEKLF

V gene: TRBV5-6
J gene: TRBJ1-5
CDR3 protein: ASSPNGGLRQPQH

V gene: TRBV5-6
J gene: TRBJ2-3
CDR3 protein: ASSRVLGSSSTDTQY

V gene: TRBV28
J gene: TRBJ1-1
CDR3 protein: ASSLNPWRGTEAF

V gene: TRBV19
J gene: TRBJ1-2
CDR3 protein: ASIGSGAIGYT

V gene: TRBV19
J gene: TRBJ1-1
CDR3 protein: ASSPNRGLMNTEAF

V gene: TRBV6-6
J gene: TRBJ1-2
CDR3 protein: ASSYRPIDGYT

V gene: TRBV28
J gene: TRBJ2-7
CDR3 protein: ASSLSRGPLMKYEQY

V gene: TRBV11-2
J gene: TRBJ2-2
CDR3 protein: ASSSLAAYTGELF

V gene: TRBV19
J gene: TRBJ1-2
CDR3 protein: ASSPGTDYGYT

V gene: TRBV19
J gene: TRBJ2-3
CDR3 protein: ASSIGRAGARDTQY

V gene: TRBV5-4
J gene: TRBJ2-1
CDR3 protein: ASSLYGRTTYNEQF